This TCR beta chain was obtained from a study of T cell repertoires in cytomegalovirus infection. Study context: As its CMV epitopes, the study selected recently identified HLA-C-restricted and well-studied HLA-B-restricted targets. Indications came from public TCR beta signatures; they pointed to CMV infection and to a matching HLA type. Study-wide findings and caveats: The ex vivo response was dominated by HLA-C-restricted CMV-specific TCR beta clonotypes. Identification of carriers of CMV plus the relevant HLA was performed using cumulative public TCR beta family frequency.

The CDR3 has 12 residues. Trimming at V came to 6 bases and at J to 9 bases, leaving 3 bases not matched to a gene. Note on this clonotype: Its antigen is still unknown.

TCRdb analysed the reads with MiXCR anew, one entry per CDR3 protein. The sample includes 450,000 to 600,000 distinct CDR3 sequences, 33% of them seen just once. The rearrangement joins TRBV12-3 or TRBV12-4 to TRBJ2-1; 9 positions agree with TRBD2. The receptor was derived from a human donor in good health (CMV status not recorded). Some clones in this sample may be carry-over from other donors' samples. Source: cultured PBMCs, taken from culture after CMV antigen stimulation. The DNA for the CDR3 is TGTGCCAGCAGCTCGACTAGCGGTGAGCAGTTCTTC. Amino acid sequence: CASSSTSGEQFF.